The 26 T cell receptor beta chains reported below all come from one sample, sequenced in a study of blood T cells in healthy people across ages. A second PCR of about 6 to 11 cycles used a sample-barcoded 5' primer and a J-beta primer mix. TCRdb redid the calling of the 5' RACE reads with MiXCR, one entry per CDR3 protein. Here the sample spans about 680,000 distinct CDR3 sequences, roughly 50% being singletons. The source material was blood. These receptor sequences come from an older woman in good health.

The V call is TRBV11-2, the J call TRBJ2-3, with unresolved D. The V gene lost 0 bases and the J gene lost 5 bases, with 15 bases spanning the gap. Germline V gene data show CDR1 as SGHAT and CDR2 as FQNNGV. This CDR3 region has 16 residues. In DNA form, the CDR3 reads TGTGCCAGCAGCTTAGAGCCTCCGGGCCTTCGAGATACGCAGTATTTT. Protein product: CASSLEPPGLRDTQYF.

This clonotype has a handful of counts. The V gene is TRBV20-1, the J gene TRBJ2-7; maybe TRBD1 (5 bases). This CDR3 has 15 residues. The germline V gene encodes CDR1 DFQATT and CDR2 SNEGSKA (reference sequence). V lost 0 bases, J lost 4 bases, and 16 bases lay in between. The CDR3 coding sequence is TGCAGTGCTAGAGAGGGCAGGGCAGATCGGTACGAGCAGTACTTC. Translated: CSAREGRADRYEQYF.

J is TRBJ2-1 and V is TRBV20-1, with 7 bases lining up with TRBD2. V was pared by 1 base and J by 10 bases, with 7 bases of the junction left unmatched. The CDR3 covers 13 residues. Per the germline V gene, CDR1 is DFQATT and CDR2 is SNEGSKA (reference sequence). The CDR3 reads CSARASGAQEQFF. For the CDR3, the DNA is TGCAGTGCTAGAGCCAGCGGGGCTCAGGAGCAGTTCTTC.

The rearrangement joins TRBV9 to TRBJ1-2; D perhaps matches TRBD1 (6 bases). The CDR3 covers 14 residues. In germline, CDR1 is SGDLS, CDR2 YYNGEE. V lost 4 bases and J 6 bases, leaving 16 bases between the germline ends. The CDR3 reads CASSLTGGDDGYTF. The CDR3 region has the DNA TGTGCCAGCAGCCTGACAGGTGGGGATGATGGCTACACCTTC.

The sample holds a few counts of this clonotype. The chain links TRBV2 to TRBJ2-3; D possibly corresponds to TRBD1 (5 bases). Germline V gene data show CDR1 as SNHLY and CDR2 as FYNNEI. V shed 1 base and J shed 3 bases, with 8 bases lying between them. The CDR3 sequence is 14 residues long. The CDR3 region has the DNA TGTGCCAGCAGTGAAGGGCAGGGAACAGATACGCAGTATTTT. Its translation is CASSEGQGTDTQYF.

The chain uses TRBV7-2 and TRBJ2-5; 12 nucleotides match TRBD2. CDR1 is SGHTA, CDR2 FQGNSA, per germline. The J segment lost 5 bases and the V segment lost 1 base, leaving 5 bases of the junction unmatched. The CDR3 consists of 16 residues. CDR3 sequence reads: CASSLGTSGNLETQYF. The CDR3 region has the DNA TGTGCCAGCAGCTTAGGGACTAGCGGGAATTTGGAGACCCAGTACTTC. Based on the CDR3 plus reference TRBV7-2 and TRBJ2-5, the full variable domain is GAGVSQSPSNKVTEKGKDVELRCDPISGHTALYWYRQSLGQGLEFLIYFQGNSAPDKSGLPSDRFSAERTGGSVSTLTIQRTQQEDSAVYLCASSLGTSGNLETQYFGPGTRLLVL.

The CDR3 nucleotides read TGTGCCATCAGGTCCCTAGCGGGAGACTCCGAGCAGTACTTC. Translated: CAIRSLAGDSEQYF. J is TRBJ2-7 and V is TRBV10-3; 10 bases are a match to TRBD2. Germline lookup yields CDR1 ENHRY and CDR2 SYGVKD. The CDR3 sequence is 14 residues long. The V segment lost 6 bases and the J segment 6 bases; nucleotides outside the gene matches: 8.

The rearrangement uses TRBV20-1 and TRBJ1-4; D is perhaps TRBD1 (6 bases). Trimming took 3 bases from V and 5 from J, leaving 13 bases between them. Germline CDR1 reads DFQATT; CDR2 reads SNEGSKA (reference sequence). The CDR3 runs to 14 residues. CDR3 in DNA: TGCAGTGCTAGTCCGGACAGCCTAAATGAAAAACTGTTTTTT. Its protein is CSASPDSLNEKLFF.

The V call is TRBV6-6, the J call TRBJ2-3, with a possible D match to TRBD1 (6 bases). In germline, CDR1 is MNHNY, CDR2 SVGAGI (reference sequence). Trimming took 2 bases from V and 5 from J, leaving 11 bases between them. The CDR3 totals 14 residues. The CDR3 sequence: CASSYGRGKDTQYF. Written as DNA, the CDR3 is TGTGCCAGCAGTTACGGCAGGGGAAAAGATACGCAGTATTTT.

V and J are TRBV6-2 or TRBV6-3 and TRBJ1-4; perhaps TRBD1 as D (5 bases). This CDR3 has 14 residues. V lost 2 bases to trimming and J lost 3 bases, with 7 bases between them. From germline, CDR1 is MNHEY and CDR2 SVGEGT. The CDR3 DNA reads TGTGCCAGCAGTTACGGACAAGCTAATGAAAAACTGTTTTTT. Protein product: CASSYGQANEKLFF.

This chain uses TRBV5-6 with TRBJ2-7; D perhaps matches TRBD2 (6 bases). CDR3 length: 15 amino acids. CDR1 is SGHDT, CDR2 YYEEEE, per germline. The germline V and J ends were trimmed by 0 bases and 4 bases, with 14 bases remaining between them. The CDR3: CASSLANPGSYEQYF. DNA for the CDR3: TGTGCCAGCAGCTTGGCCAACCCCGGGAGTTACGAGCAGTACTTC. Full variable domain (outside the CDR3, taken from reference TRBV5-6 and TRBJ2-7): DAGVTQSPTHLIKTRGQQVTLRCSPKSGHDTVSWYQQALGQGPQFIFQYYEEEERQRGNFPDRFSGHQFPNYSSELNVNALLLGDSALYLCASSLANPGSYEQYFGPGTRLTVT.

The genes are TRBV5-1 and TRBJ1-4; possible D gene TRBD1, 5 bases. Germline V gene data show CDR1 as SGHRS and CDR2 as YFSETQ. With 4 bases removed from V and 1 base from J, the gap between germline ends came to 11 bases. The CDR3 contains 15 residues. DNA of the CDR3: TGCGCCAGCAGCCGGGACGGGGAAACTAATGAAAAACTGTTTTTT. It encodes CASSRDGETNEKLFF.

The CDR3 protein is CATSRDLKARGNSPLHF. The CDR3 nucleotides are TGTGCCACCAGCAGAGATCTTAAGGCCAGGGGGAATTCACCCCTCCACTTT. This chain joins TRBV15 and TRBJ1-6; 7 positions agree with TRBD1. The CDR3 loop spans 17 amino acids. Per germline, CDR1 LNHNV and CDR2 YYDKDF (reference sequence). V was clipped by 0 bases and J by 7 bases; unmatched bases: 9.

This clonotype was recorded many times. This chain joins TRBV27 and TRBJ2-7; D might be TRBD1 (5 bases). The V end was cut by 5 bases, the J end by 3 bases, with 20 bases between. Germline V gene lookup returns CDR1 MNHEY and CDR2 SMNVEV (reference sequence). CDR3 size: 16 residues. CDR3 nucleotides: TGTGCCAGCAGTCGCGGTTCGCCAGGGTCCAGCTACGAGCAGTACTTC. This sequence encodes CASSRGSPGSSYEQYF.

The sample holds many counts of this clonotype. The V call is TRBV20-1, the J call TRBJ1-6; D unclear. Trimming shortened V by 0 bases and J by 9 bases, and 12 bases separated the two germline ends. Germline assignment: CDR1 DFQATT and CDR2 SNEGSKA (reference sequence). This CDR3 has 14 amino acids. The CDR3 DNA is TGCAGTGCTAGAGATCCGAGGGTGGGTTCACCCCTCCACTTT. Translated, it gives CSARDPRVGSPLHF.

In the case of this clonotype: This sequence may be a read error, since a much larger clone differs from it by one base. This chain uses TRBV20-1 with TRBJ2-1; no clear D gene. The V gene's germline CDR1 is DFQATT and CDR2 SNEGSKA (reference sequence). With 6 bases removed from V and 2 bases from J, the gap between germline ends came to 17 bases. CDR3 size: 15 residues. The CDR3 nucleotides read TGCAGTGCCGGTCGTGCGGCGACTGCCTACAATGAGCAGTTCTTC. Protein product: CSAGRAATAYNEQFF.

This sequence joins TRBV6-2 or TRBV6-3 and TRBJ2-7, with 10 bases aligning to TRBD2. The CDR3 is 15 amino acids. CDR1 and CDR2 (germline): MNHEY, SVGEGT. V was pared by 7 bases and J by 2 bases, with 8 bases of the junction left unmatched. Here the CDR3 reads CASTRRTSGTYEQYF. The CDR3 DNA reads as TGTGCCAGCACAAGAAGGACTAGCGGTACCTACGAGCAGTACTTC.

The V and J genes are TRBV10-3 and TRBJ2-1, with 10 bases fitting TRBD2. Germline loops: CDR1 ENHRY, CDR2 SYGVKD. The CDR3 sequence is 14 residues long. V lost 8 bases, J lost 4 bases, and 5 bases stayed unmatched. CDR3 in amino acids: CAIGAGGPYNEQFF. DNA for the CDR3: TGTGCCATCGGAGCGGGAGGGCCATACAATGAGCAGTTCTTC.

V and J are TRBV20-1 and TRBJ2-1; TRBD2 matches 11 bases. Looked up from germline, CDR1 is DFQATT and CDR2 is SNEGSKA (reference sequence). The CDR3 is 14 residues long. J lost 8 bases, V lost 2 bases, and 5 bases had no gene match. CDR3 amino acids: CSARSTSGSHEQFF. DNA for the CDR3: TGCAGTGCTAGAAGTACTAGCGGGAGCCATGAGCAGTTCTTC.

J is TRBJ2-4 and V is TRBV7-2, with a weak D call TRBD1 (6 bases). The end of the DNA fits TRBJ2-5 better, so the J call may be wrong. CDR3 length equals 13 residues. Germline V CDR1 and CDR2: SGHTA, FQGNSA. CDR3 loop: CASSRHREETQYF. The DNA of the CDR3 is TGTGCCAGCAGCAGGCACAGGGAAGAGACCCAGTACTTC.

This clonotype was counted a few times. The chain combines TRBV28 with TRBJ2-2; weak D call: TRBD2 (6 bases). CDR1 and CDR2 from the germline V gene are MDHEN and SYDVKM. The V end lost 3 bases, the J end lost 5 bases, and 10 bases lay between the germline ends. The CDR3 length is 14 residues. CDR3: CASSLEGGTGELFF. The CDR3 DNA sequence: TGTGCCAGCAGTTTGGAGGGCGGGACCGGGGAGCTGTTTTTT.

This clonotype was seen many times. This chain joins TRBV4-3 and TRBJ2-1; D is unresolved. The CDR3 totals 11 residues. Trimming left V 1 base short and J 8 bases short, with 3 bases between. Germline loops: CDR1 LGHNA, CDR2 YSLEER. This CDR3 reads CASSQADEQFF. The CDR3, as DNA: TGCGCCAGCAGCCAAGCAGATGAGCAGTTCTTC.

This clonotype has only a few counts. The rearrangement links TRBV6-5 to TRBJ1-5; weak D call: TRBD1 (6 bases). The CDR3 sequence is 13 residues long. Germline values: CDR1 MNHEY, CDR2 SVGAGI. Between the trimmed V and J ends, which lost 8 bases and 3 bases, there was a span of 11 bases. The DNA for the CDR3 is TGTGCCAGCTCCGACAGGCTCAATCAGCCCCAGCATTTT. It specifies CASSDRLNQPQHF.

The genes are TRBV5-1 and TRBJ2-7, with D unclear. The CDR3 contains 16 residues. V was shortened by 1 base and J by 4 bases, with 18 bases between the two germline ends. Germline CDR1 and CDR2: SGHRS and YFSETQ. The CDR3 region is CASSLTHSSRRYEQYF. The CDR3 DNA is TGCGCCAGCAGCTTGACCCACAGTTCTCGCAGGTACGAGCAGTACTTC.

The CDR3 DNA sequence: TGTGCCAGCACCGGGACAGGGGGGCCCTACAATGAGCAGTTCTTC. Protein: CASTGTGGPYNEQFF. The gene calls are TRBV2 and TRBJ2-1; 11 bases fit TRBD1. The CDR3 loop spans 15 amino acids. Trimming removed 7 bases from V and 2 bases from J; junction bases left unmatched: 4. CDR1 and CDR2 (germline): SNHLY, FYNNEI.

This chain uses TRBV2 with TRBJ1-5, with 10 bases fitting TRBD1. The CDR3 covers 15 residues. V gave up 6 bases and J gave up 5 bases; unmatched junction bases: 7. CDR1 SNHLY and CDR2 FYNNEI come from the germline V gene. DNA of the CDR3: TGTGCCAGCAGGGCAGGACAGGGGGACTATCAGCCCCAGCATTTT. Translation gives CASRAGQGDYQPQHF.